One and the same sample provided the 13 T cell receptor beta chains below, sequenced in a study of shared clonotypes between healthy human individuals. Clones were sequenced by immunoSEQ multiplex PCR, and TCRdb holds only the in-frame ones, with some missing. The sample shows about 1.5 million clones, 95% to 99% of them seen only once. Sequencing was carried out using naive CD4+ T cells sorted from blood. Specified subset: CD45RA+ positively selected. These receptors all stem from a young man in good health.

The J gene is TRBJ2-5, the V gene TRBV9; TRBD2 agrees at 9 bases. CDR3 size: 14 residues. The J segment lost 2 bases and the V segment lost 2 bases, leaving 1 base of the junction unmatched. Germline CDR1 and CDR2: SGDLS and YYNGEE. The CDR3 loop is CASSVLAGQETQYF. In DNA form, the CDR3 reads TGTGCCAGCAGCGTTCTAGCGGGACAAGAGACCCAGTACTTC.

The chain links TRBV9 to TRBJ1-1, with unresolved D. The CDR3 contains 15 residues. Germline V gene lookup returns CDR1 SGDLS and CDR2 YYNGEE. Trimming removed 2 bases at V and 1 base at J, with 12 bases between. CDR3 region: CASSVLPQQNTEAFF. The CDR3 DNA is TGTGCCAGCAGCGTCCTCCCGCAGCAGAACACTGAAGCTTTCTTT.

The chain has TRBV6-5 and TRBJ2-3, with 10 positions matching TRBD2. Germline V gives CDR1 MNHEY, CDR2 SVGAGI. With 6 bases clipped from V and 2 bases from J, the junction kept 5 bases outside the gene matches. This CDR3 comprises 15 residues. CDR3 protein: CASRLLAGPTDTQYF. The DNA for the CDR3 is TGTGCCAGCAGACTACTAGCGGGACCCACAGATACGCAGTATTTT.

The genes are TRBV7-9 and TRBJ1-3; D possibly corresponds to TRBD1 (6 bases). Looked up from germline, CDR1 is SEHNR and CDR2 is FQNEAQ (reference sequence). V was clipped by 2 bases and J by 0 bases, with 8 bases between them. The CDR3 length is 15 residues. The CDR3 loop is CASSLYRDSGNTIYF. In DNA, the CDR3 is TGTGCCAGCAGCTTATACAGGGACTCTGGAAACACCATATATTTT.

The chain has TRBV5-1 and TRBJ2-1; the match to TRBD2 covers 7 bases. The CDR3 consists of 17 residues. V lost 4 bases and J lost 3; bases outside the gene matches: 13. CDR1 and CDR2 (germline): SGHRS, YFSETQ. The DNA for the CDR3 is TGCGCCAGCAGCCCGGTGGGGGAGGGCCATTTCTACAATGAGCAGTTCTTC. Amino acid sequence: CASSPVGEGHFYNEQFF. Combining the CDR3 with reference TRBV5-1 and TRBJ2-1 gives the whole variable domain KAGVTQTPRYLIKTRGQQVTLSCSPISGHRSVSWYQQTPGQGLQFLFEYFSETQRNKGNFPGRFSGRQFSNSRSEMNVSTLELGDSALYLCASSPVGEGHFYNEQFFGPGTRLTVL.

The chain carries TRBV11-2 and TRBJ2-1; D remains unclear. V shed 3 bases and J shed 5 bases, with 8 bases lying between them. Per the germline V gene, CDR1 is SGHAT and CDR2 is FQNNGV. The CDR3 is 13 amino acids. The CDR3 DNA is TGTGCCAGCAGCTTTGAATGGGACAATGAGCAGTTCTTC. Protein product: CASSFEWDNEQFF.

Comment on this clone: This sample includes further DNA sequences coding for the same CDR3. The CDR3 loop reads CASSPANQETQYF. Written as DNA, the CDR3 is TGTGCCAGCAGCCCAGCGAACCAAGAGACCCAGTACTTC. V usage is TRBV7-2 and J usage is TRBJ2-5, with no clear D. The CDR3 contains 13 residues. Germline loops: CDR1 SGHTA, CDR2 FQGNSA. Trimming took off 5 bases at V and 0 bases at J, with 7 bases between the two ends.

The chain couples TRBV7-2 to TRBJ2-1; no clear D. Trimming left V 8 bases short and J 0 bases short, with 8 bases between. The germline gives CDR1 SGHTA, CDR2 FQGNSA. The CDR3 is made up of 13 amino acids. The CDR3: CASSHGSYNEQFF. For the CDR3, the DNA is TGTGCCAGCTCCCACGGCTCCTACAATGAGCAGTTCTTC.

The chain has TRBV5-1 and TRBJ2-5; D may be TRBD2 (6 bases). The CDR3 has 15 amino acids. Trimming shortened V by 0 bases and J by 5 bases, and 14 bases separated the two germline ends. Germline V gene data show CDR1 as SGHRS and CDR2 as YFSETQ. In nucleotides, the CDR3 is TGCGCCAGCAGCTTGGTGGCTAGCCGGGGGGAGACCCAGTACTTC. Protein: CASSLVASRGETQYF.

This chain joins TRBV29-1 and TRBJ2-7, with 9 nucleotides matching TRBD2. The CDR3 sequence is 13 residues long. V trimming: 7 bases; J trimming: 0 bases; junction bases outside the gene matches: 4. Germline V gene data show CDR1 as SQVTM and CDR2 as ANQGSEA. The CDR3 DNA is TGCAGCGGGAAACTAGCGGGCTCCTACGAGCAGTACTTC. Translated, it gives CSGKLAGSYEQYF.

The CDR3 nucleotides read TGCGCCAGCAGGCCGAGGTCCAGGACGAACACCGGGGAGCTGTTTTTT. Protein product: CASRPRSRTNTGELFF. The V call is TRBV5-1, the J call TRBJ2-2; D remains unclear. CDR1 is SGHRS, CDR2 YFSETQ, per germline. V lost 5 bases and J lost 0, with 14 bases in between. CDR3 length equals 16 residues.

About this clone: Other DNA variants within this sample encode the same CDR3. The CDR3 nucleotides read TGCGCCAGCAGCCCCGACAGGGTATACGAGCAGTACTTC. Encoded protein: CASSPDRVYEQYF. The chain has TRBV5-1 and TRBJ2-7, with TRBD1 matching over 7 bases. The CDR3 is 13 residues long. Germline assignment: CDR1 SGHRS and CDR2 YFSETQ. V was pared by 4 bases and J by 4 bases, with 5 bases of the junction left unmatched.

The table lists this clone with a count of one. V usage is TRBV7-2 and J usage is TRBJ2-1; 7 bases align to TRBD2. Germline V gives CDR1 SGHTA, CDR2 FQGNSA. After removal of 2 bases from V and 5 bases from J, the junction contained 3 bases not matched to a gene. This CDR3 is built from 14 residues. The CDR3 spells CASSLFAGDNEQFF. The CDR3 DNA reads TGTGCCAGCAGCTTATTCGCGGGGGACAATGAGCAGTTCTTC.